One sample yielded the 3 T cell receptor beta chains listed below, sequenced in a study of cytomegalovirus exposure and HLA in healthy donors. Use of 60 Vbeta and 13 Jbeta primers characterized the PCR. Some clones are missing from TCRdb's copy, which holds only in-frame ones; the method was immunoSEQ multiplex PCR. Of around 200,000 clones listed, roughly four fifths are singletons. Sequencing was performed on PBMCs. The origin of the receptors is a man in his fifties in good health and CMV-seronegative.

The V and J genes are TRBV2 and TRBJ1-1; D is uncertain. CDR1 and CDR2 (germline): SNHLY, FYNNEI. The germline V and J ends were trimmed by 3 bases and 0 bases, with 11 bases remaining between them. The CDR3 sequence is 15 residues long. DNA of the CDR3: TGTGCCAGCAGTGAGACATGGGTCATGAACACTGAAGCTTTCTTT. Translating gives CASSETWVMNTEAFF.

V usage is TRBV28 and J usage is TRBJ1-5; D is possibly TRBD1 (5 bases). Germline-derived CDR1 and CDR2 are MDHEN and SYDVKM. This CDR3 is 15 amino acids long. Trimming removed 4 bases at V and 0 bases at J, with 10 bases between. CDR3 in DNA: TGTGCCAGCAGTTCCGGGGGGAATAGCAATCAGCCCCAGCATTTT. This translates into CASSSGGNSNQPQHF. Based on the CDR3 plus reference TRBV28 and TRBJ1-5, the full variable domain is DVKVTQSSRYLVKRTGEKVFLECVQDMDHENMFWYRQDPGLGLRLIYFSYDVKMKEKGDIPEGYSVSREKKERFSLILESASTNQTSMYLCASSSGGNSNQPQHFGDGTRLSIL.

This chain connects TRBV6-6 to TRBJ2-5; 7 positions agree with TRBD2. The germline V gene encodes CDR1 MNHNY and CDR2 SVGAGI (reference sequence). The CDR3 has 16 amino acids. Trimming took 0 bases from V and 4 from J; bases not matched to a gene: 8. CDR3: CASSYSSAGDPETQYF. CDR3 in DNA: TGTGCCAGCAGTTACTCGAGTGCGGGAGATCCAGAGACCCAGTACTTC.